This TCR beta chain was sequenced during a study of shared clonotypes between healthy human individuals. Germline V lookup: CDR1 LNHDA, CDR2 SQIVND (reference sequence). Trimming removed 2 bases from V and 0 bases from J, with 11 bases in between. The CDR3 sequence is 16 residues long. Terminally differentiated effector memory CD45RA+ cells were excluded by CCR7 positive selection of CD45RO-negative cells. In this sample, this clone turned up once. As processed by the authors: Junction-only immunoSEQ sequences carried no quality scores, so filtering differed. Produced via immunoSEQ multiplex PCR; TCRdb's table is partial and in-frame only. V and J calls and clone size follow that table, whereas D and trimming were derived from the DNA. The top ten clones hold over 1.5% of a sample with millions of clones, roughly 91% of them seen once.

This receptor was obtained from a man younger than 30 in good health. Some clones in this sample may be carry-over from other donors' samples. The rearrangement joins TRBV19 to TRBJ1-5; maybe TRBD1 (5 bases). The source material was naive CD8+ T cells from PBMCs. This CDR3 is CASSIQGQDSNQPQHF. In nucleotides, the CDR3 is TGTGCCAGTAGTATACAGGGTCAGGATAGCAATCAGCCCCAGCATTTT.